This T cell receptor (beta chain) was captured by sequencing in a study of blood T cell repertoires in COVID-19. The wider study: Italy, Spain and the United States were the sources of the convalescent and acute COVID-19 samples. From T cells, B-cell-depleted T cells, or PBMCs came the material, which was cDNA or gDNA.

Profiled with immunoSEQ multiplex PCR; TCRdb holds only in-frame clones, not every one. The sample shows 230,000 or so clones, roughly 80% of them seen only once. Germline assignment: CDR1 SGHAT and CDR2 FQNNGV. Trimming removed 5 bases at V and 5 bases at J, with 18 bases between. This CDR3 contains 15 residues. The sequence derives from a human donor in a cohort sampled during active COVID-19. The chain uses TRBV11-2 and TRBJ1-1; D call uncertain. The sequenced sample was peripheral blood. Written as DNA, the CDR3 is TGTGCCAGCAGCCCTGACACCAGCCGGAGGACTGAAGCTTTCTTT. Its translation: CASSPDTSRRTEAFF.